A selection of T cell receptor beta chains follows, all from one sample in a study of CD8 T cell repertoires and HIV-1 epitope variants. These receptors have no known antigen. Some clones are missing from TCRdb's copy, which holds only in-frame ones; the method was immunoSEQ multiplex PCR. The sample includes approximately 1,200 clones, 60% to 80% of them seen just once. Sample: cultured CD8+ T cells derived from PBMCs. The source of these receptors is a male donor with HIV. Both conserved end residues are part of each CDR3. D genes are given only for firm matches. Clone sizes are given selectively: once, few, many, or a class where the clone is expanded.

>TRBJ2-5|NA|NA|TRBV29-1|14
TGCAGCGTTTTGCCGGCTGACCTCCCAGAGACCCAGTACTTC
CSVLPADLPETQYF
>TRBJ2-3|TRBD2|NA|TRBV5-4|15
TGTGCCAGCAGCCGCCGGGAGGGGCGGTCAGATACGCAGTATTTT
CASSRREGRSDTQYF
>TRBJ2-7|NA|NA|TRBV10-2|16
TGCGCCAGCAGGGGGGGATGGGGCAAGGGTACCTACGAGCAGTACTTC
CASRGGWGKGTYEQYF
>TRBJ2-1|TRBD2|NA|TRBV28|15
TGTGCCAGCACCACCGGGACTAGCATGGGCAATGAGCAGTTCTTC
CASTTGTSMGNEQFF
>TRBJ2-7|NA|NA|TRBV28|13
TGTGCCGAGGACCAGGGGCTTGCGTACGAGCAGTACTTC
CAEDQGLAYEQYF
>TRBJ1-1|NA|NA|TRBV5-6|14
TGTGCCAGCAGCTTGGTGGAGGAGGGCACTGAAGCTTTCTTT
CASSLVEEGTEAFF
>TRBJ1-2|NA|once|TRBV4-1|14
TGCGCCAGCAGCCAAGGACAGGCAGGCTATGGCTACACCTTC
CASSQGQAGYGYTF
>TRBJ2-6|NA|NA|TRBV12-5|17
TGTGCTAGTGGTGTTCCCATAGGACAAAGTCGGGCCAACGTCCTGACTTTC
CASGVPIGQSRANVLTF
>TRBJ2-1|NA|NA|TRBV5-8|16
TGTGCCAGCAGCTTTGTGGAGGGGGCGTCTTTCAATGAGCAGTTCTTC
CASSFVEGASFNEQFF
>TRBJ2-1|TRBD1|NA|TRBV7-9|14
TGTGCCAGCAGGGTGGACAGGGGGCTTGATGAGCAGTTCTTC
CASRVDRGLDEQFF
>TRBJ1-1|TRBD1|NA|TRBV19|11
TGTGCCTTCTCAGGGGGCGCGGGGGCTTTCTTT
CAFSGGAGAFF
>TRBJ2-7|NA|NA|TRBV5-8|14
TGTGCCAGCAGCCTGTACAGTGGGGCCTACGAGCAGTACTTC
CASSLYSGAYEQYF
>TRBJ2-7|TRBD1|NA|TRBV14|15
TGTGCCAGCAGCCAAGTGGGACAGGGAACCAACGAGCAGTACTTC
CASSQVGQGTNEQYF
>TRBJ1-2|TRBD1|NA|TRBV5-1|14
TGCGCCAGCAGCGGGGACAGTCGTAGCTATGGCTACACCTTC
CASSGDSRSYGYTF
>TRBJ2-1|TRBD2|NA|TRBV2|15
TGTGCCAGCAGTGAAGCACCGGGACTACGCAATGAGCAGTTCTTC
CASSEAPGLRNEQFF
>TRBJ1-4|TRBD1|NA|TRBV9|15
TGTGCCAGCAGCCTAACGACAGGGGCTAATGAAAAACTGTTTTTT
CASSLTTGANEKLFF
>TRBJ2-6|TRBD1|NA|TRBV27|18
TGTGCCAGCAGTTTATCCTCACAGGGGGGTGCGGGGGCCAACGTCCTGACTTTC
CASSLSSQGGAGANVLTF
>TRBJ1-2|TRBD1|NA|TRBV5-1|14
TGCGCCAGCAGCTTGTGGGCAGGGGGCGACGGCTACACCTTC
CASSLWAGGDGYTF
>TRBJ2-7|NA|once|TRBV7-6|14
TGTGCCAGCAGCTCAGAGGCCGGACCCTACGAGCAGTACTTC
CASSSEAGPYEQYF
>TRBJ2-7|NA|NA|TRBV12-2|13
TGTGCAAGTCGCTCACTGGGCGCCTACGAGCAGTACTTC
CASRSLGAYEQYF
>TRBJ2-7|NA|NA|TRBV5-1|14
TGCGCCAGCAGCTTGTATGCCGGGGGCTACGAGCAGTACTTC
CASSLYAGGYEQYF
>TRBJ2-7|NA|NA|TRBV7-8|14
TGTGCCAGCAGCCCAACGAGGGGGATCGACGAGCAGTACTTC
CASSPTRGIDEQYF
>TRBJ2-2|NA|once|TRBV19|15
TGTGCCAGTAGAGTGCAATCCCTAGACGCCGGGGAGCTGTTTTTT
CASRVQSLDAGELFF
>TRBJ2-1|TRBD1|NA|TRBV7-6|16
TGTGCCAGCAGCTTAGCACGACAGGGCCCCTACAATGAGCAGTTCTTC
CASSLARQGPYNEQFF
>TRBJ2-7|TRBD2|NA|TRBV28|16
TGTGCCAGCAGTCCTCTGGTACTAGCGGGAGGTTACGAGCAGTACTTC
CASSPLVLAGGYEQYF
>TRBJ2-1|TRBD2|NA|TRBV6-5|14
TGTGCCAGCAGTTACGGGAGCGGGGGCAATGAGCAGTTCTTC
CASSYGSGGNEQFF
>TRBJ2-2|TRBD2|NA|TRBV27|14
TGTGCCAGTGAGCCTAGCGGGAGAACCGGGGAGCTGTTTTTT
CASEPSGRTGELFF
>TRBJ1-1|NA|NA|TRBV28|13
TGTGCCAGCAGGACAGGAGAGGTCACTGAAGCTTTCTTT
CASRTGEVTEAFF
>TRBJ1-6|NA|NA|TRBV18|13
TGTGCCAGCTCACCCCGGGAAAATTCACCCCTCCACTTT
CASSPRENSPLHF
>TRBJ2-2|NA|NA|TRBV5-4|14
TGTGCCAGCAGCCACTTTGCAAACACCGGGGAGCTGTTTTTT
CASSHFANTGELFF
>TRBJ2-1|TRBD2|NA|TRBV4-3|18
TGCGCCAGCAGCCAAGCCCAGCCCGGGGGGGCTACCTACAATGAGCAGTTCTTC
CASSQAQPGGATYNEQFF
>TRBJ2-1|TRBD2|NA|TRBV7-2|14
TGTGCCAGCAGCTTTAGCGGGGGGAACAATGAGCAGTTCTTC
CASSFSGGNNEQFF
>TRBJ2-7|NA|NA|TRBV2|14
TGTGCCAGCAGTGAAGGTCGCGAGATTTACGAGCAGTACTTC
CASSEGREIYEQYF
>TRBJ2-7|TRBD1|NA|TRBV15|15
TGTGCCACCAGCCCCGGGACAGGGGGCGCTTACGAGCAGTACTTC
CATSPGTGGAYEQYF
>TRBJ1-5|NA|few|TRBV4-2|15
TGTGCCAGCAGCCAAGAAGGGGAAACCAATCAGCCCCAGCATTTT
CASSQEGETNQPQHF
>TRBJ2-1|TRBD2|NA|TRBV13|19
TGTGCCAGCAGCCCGCCCGGGACTAGCGGGGGAGAAGACTACAATGAGCAGTTCTTC
CASSPPGTSGGEDYNEQFF
>TRBJ2-5|TRBD1|NA|TRBV6-5|16
TGTGCCAGCAGTTACTCACGGCAGGGGGCCGGGGAGACCCAGTACTTC
CASSYSRQGAGETQYF
>TRBJ2-1|NA|NA|TRBV2|15
TGTGCCAGCAGTCATAGCGTCAGCTCCTACAATGAGCAGTTCTTC
CASSHSVSSYNEQFF
>TRBJ1-1|NA|few|TRBV5-6|15
TGTGCCAGCAGCCCGGGGGGAGGGGACTCCACTGAAGCTTTCTTT
CASSPGGGDSTEAFF
>TRBJ2-7|TRBD1|NA|TRBV27|15
TGTGCCAGGGCCAAACTTGACAGGGCGAAAAACGAGCAGTACTTC
CARAKLDRAKNEQYF
>TRBJ1-2|NA|NA|TRBV5-6|16
TGTGCCAGCAGCTTGTACCCCCAGGATATTAACTATGGCTACACCTTC
CASSLYPQDINYGYTF
>TRBJ2-7|NA|NA|TRBV4-3|14
TGCGCCAGCAGCCAAGATGTTGGGGGCGGCGAGCAGTACTTC
CASSQDVGGGEQYF
>TRBJ2-5|NA|NA|TRBV15|15
TGTGCCACCAGCGACGGTGAAGAGGGGATAGAGACCCAGTACTTC
CATSDGEEGIETQYF
>TRBJ2-2|NA|NA|TRBV7-2|14
TGTGCCAGCAGCCCCGGGGTGAACACCGGGGAGCTGTTTTTT
CASSPGVNTGELFF
>TRBJ1-2|TRBD1|NA|TRBV28|19
TGTGCCAGCAGTTTTCTACACGGGAAACGGGACAGGGGTGTGGATGGCTACACCTTC
CASSFLHGKRDRGVDGYTF
>TRBJ1-6|NA|few|TRBV5-4|14
TGTGCCAGCAGCCACAGGGAGGCCAATTCACCCCTCCACTTT
CASSHREANSPLHF
>TRBJ2-1|TRBD2|NA|TRBV2|14
TGTGCCAGCAAGATGACTAGCGGGTACAATGAGCAGTTCTTC
CASKMTSGYNEQFF
>TRBJ2-7|NA|NA|TRBV6-5|11
TGTGCCAGCAGCCCCGGCAGCGAGCAGTACTTC
CASSPGSEQYF
>TRBJ2-7|TRBD1|NA|TRBV5-6|16
TGTGCCAGCAGCTGGCAGTCGACCAGGGGGCTATACGAGCAGTACTTC
CASSWQSTRGLYEQYF
>TRBJ2-7|TRBD2|NA|TRBV7-9|16
TGTGCCAGCAGCTCACAAACTAGCGAGCGCTCCTACGAGCAGTACTTC
CASSSQTSERSYEQYF
>TRBJ2-3|NA|NA|TRBV5-1|12
TGCGCCAGCAGCTTCCAGACAGATACGCAGTATTTT
CASSFQTDTQYF
>TRBJ1-1|NA|NA|TRBV5-4|13
TGTGCCAGCAGCTTGGGGCCGGGCACTGAAGCTTTCTTT
CASSLGPGTEAFF
>TRBJ2-1|TRBD2|NA|TRBV11-2|17
TGTGCCAGCAGCTTAGGTACTAGCGGGATAAGGGACAATGAGCAGTTCTTC
CASSLGTSGIRDNEQFF
>TRBJ2-1|TRBD2|NA|TRBV4-3|16
TGCGCCAGCAGCGCCTACTCGGGGGGGCCCGACAATGAGCAGTTCTTC
CASSAYSGGPDNEQFF
>TRBJ1-2|NA|NA|TRBV28|13
TGTGCCAGCAGTTTAGTCACCTACTATGGCTACACCTTC
CASSLVTYYGYTF